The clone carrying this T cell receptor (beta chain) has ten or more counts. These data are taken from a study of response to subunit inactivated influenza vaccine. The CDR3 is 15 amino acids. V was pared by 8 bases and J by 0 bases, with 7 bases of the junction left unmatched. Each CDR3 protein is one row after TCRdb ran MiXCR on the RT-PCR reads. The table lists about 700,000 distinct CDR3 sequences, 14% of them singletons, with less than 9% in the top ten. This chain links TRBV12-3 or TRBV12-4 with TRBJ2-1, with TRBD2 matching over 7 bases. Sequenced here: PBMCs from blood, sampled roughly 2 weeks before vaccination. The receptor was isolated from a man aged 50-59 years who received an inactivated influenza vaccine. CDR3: CASVGGSFSYNEQFF. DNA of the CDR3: TGTGCCAGCGTGGGGGGGTCCTTCTCCTACAATGAGCAGTTCTTC.